One and the same sample provided the 32 T cell receptor beta chains below, sequenced in a study of blood T cell repertoires in COVID-19. Some clones are missing from TCRdb's copy, which holds only in-frame ones; the method was immunoSEQ multiplex PCR. The profile shows approximately 220,000 clones, around 88% of them singletons. Sequencing was done on a sample of peripheral blood. These TCRs come from a woman in her fifties or sixties with acute or convalescent COVID-19.

The chain recombines TRBV15 with TRBJ2-5; TRBD2 matches at 11 bases. The CDR3 sequence is 17 residues long. The germline gives CDR1 LNHNV, CDR2 YYDKDF (reference sequence). The junction had 5 bases not matched to a gene; V was cut back by 1 base and J by 1 base. CDR3 sequence: CATSRAGSGGGQETQYF. The CDR3 DNA follows: TGTGCCACCAGCAGAGCGGGTAGCGGGGGGGGCCAAGAGACCCAGTACTTC.

The chain couples TRBV29-1 to TRBJ1-2; 8 nucleotides match TRBD1. The trim removed 6 bases at V and 1 base at J, leaving 19 bases unmatched. Germline V gives CDR1 SQVTM, CDR2 ANQGSEA. The CDR3 runs 18 residues. The CDR3 protein is CSVNTAGSGGFSNYGYTF. CDR3 in DNA: TGCAGCGTAAACACAGCGGGGTCAGGGGGCTTTAGTAACTATGGCTACACCTTC.

V and J are TRBV15 and TRBJ2-3; 12 nucleotides align to TRBD2. The CDR3 has 20 amino acids. Trimming took 0 bases from V and 1 from J; bases not matched to a gene: 11. Germline CDR1 LNHNV, CDR2 YYDKDF (reference sequence). In DNA, the CDR3 is TGTGCCACCAGCAGAGAGAACCTGCAGGGACTAGCGGGCCGCACAGATACGCAGTATTTT. This translates into CATSRENLQGLAGRTDTQYF. The variable domain in full, completed from reference TRBV15 and TRBJ2-3, reads DAMVIQNPRYQVTQFGKPVTLSCSQTLNHNVMYWYQQKSSQAPKLLFHYYDKDFNNEADTPDNFQSRRPNTSFCFLDIRSPGLGDTAMYLCATSRENLQGLAGRTDTQYFGPGTRLTVL.

V and J are TRBV15 and TRBJ2-3; 7 bases align to TRBD2. Trimming removed 7 bases from V and 5 bases from J; junction bases left unmatched: 12. This CDR3 is built from 15 residues. Germline CDR1 reads LNHNV; CDR2 reads YYDKDF (reference sequence). CDR3 in DNA: TGTGCCACCACCAGGCAAGCGGGGAGGGAAGATACGCAGTATTTT. Translation gives CATTRQAGREDTQYF.

The chain joins TRBV15 to TRBJ2-1; 13 bases align to TRBD2. The CDR3 has 19 residues. V was clipped by 2 bases and J by 3 bases; unmatched bases: 10. The germline V gene has CDR1 LNHNV and CDR2 YYDKDF (reference sequence). The CDR3 coding sequence is TGTGCCACCAGCAGACCCCTCGGACTAGCGGGAGAACACTACAATGAGCAGTTCTTC. It codes for CATSRPLGLAGEHYNEQFF. The full variable domain, completed using reference TRBV15 and TRBJ2-1, is DAMVIQNPRYQVTQFGKPVTLSCSQTLNHNVMYWYQQKSSQAPKLLFHYYDKDFNNEADTPDNFQSRRPNTSFCFLDIRSPGLGDTAMYLCATSRPLGLAGEHYNEQFFGPGTRLTVL.

In this sample, this clone turned up once. This chain uses TRBV7-2 with TRBJ2-7, with 7 bases identical to TRBD2. CDR3 length: 13 residues. Losses at the gene ends were 3 bases for V and 2 bases for J; bases not matched to a gene: 1. In germline, CDR1 is SGHTA, CDR2 FQGNSA. The CDR3 spells CASSFGLAYEQYF. The CDR3 bases are TGTGCCAGCAGCTTCGGACTAGCCTACGAGCAGTACTTC.

Only a few counts were recorded for this clone. The chain employs TRBV5-6 and TRBJ1-3; D remains ambiguous. The germline V and J ends were trimmed by 1 base and 2 bases, with 7 bases remaining between them. The germline CDR1 and CDR2 sequences are SGHDT and YYEEEE. The CDR3 covers 14 residues. CDR3 DNA sequence: TGTGCCAGCAGCTTGAGGGAGGCTGGAAACACCATATATTTT. It specifies CASSLREAGNTIYF.

This clone has only a few counts. The chain combines TRBV3-1 (or the pseudogene TRBV3-2) with TRBJ2-3; 11 bases map to TRBD2. The CDR3 has 19 residues. With 0 bases clipped from V and 4 bases from J, the junction kept 12 bases outside the gene matches. Germline CDR1 reads LGHDT; CDR2 reads YNNKEL (reference sequence). The CDR3 DNA reads as TGTGCCAGCAGCCAAGATATGGGACTAGCGGTCAGAGACGCAGATACGCAGTATTTT. It codes for CASSQDMGLAVRDADTQYF.

The rearrangement uses TRBV5-1 and TRBJ1-1; D perhaps matches TRBD1 (5 bases). Trimming stripped 3 bases from V and 0 bases from J, with 12 bases between. The CDR3 runs to 15 residues. The germline gives CDR1 SGHRS, CDR2 YFSETQ. CDR3 amino acids: CASSSRGPMNTEAFF. The CDR3, as DNA: TGCGCCAGCAGCTCGCGGGGACCTATGAACACTGAAGCTTTCTTT.

This clone was detected once. The J gene is TRBJ2-7, the V gene TRBV18; the match to TRBD1 covers 8 bases. CDR1 and CDR2 from the germline V gene are KGHSH and LQKENI. CDR3 length: 14 residues. Germline trimming cut 5 bases from V and 0 bases from J; bases unmatched to any gene: 3. The CDR3 region is CASSTGTGSYEQYF. Here the CDR3 DNA reads TGTGCCAGCTCAACCGGGACAGGCTCCTACGAGCAGTACTTC.

This sequence joins TRBV7-9 and TRBJ2-7; D ambiguous. V dropped 3 bases and J dropped 2 bases, with 5 bases sitting between them. The germline V gene encodes CDR1 SEHNR and CDR2 FQNEAQ (reference sequence). This CDR3 is 12 amino acids long. This CDR3 is CASSFFAYEQYF. CDR3 nucleotide sequence: TGTGCCAGCAGCTTCTTTGCCTACGAGCAGTACTTC.

The chain joins TRBV11-2 to TRBJ2-7; TRBD1 might be the D (6 bases). The CDR3 contains 14 residues. V lost 3 bases and J 5 bases, leaving 14 bases between the germline ends. The germline V gene has CDR1 SGHAT and CDR2 FQNNGV. The CDR3 nucleotides are TGTGCCAGCAGCTTGGGGGCGCCTGGTCACGAGCAGTACTTC. It specifies CASSLGAPGHEQYF.

V and J are TRBV7-6 and TRBJ1-5, with D perhaps TRBD1 (6 bases). Looked up from germline, CDR1 is SGHVS and CDR2 is FNYEAQ. V lost 0 bases and J lost 3, with 18 bases in between. CDR3 length: 18 amino acids. The CDR3 sequence is CASSLAPGGRVANQPQHF. CDR3 nucleotides: TGTGCCAGCAGCTTAGCCCCGGGGGGCAGGGTAGCCAATCAGCCCCAGCATTTT.

The V and J genes are TRBV6-4 and TRBJ1-2, with TRBD1 as a possible D gene (6 bases). Trimming shortened V by 3 bases and J by 4 bases, and 15 bases separated the two germline ends. CDR1 and CDR2 (germline): MRHNA, SNTAGT. The CDR3 length is 15 residues. In DNA, the CDR3 is TGTGCCAGCAGTGAGGGGGCCCAGCCGACCTATGGCTACACCTTC. This sequence encodes CASSEGAQPTYGYTF.

Notes on this clone: One end of the junction varies from germline; a read error may be responsible. J is TRBJ2-7 and V is TRBV7-9, with D perhaps matching TRBD2 (5 bases). Germline V gene lookup returns CDR1 SEHNR and CDR2 FQNEAQ (reference sequence). The CDR3 contains 14 residues. DNA of the CDR3: TGTGCCAGCAGCCTAGCACCAACTCAATACGAGCAGTACTTC. This codes for CASSLAPTQYEQYF.

The CDR3: CASSQVRGRGRGTGELFF. In nucleotides, the CDR3 is TGTGCCAGCAGCCAAGTTCGGGGTCGAGGGAGAGGGACCGGGGAGCTGTTTTTT. This chain joins TRBV3-1 (or the pseudogene TRBV3-2) and TRBJ2-2, with TRBD2 as a possible D gene (5 bases). Trimming removed 1 base from V and 5 bases from J, with 20 bases in between. This CDR3 comprises 18 residues. CDR1 and CDR2 (germline): LGHDT, YNNKEL (reference sequence).

The rearrangement joins TRBV5-1 to TRBJ1-2, with a tentative D call TRBD1 (5 bases). CDR1 and CDR2 (germline): SGHRS, YFSETQ. The V and J ends lost 0 bases and 5 bases respectively, with 14 bases between them. The CDR3 extends over 15 amino acids. DNA for the CDR3: TGCGCCAGCAGCTTGGCCAGGGCCGCCGGGTATGGCTACACCTTC. Encoded protein: CASSLARAAGYGYTF.

This clone was seen just once. The chain has TRBV12-3 or TRBV12-4 and TRBJ1-1; D unclear. The germline V and J ends were trimmed by 1 base and 3 bases, with 6 bases remaining between them. The CDR3 length is 13 residues. CDR3 nucleotide sequence: TGTGCCAGCAGTTTAGGGCCCGACACTGAAGCTTTCTTT. The encoded protein is CASSLGPDTEAFF.

This clone has more than one count but fewer than ten. The rearrangement uses TRBV6-5 and TRBJ2-7, with a weak D call TRBD2 (5 bases). Germline CDR1 is MNHEY and CDR2 is SVGAGI. The CDR3 has 13 residues. Trimming took off 8 bases at V and 2 bases at J, with 13 bases between the two ends. The CDR3 protein is CASGEPQAYEQYF. CDR3 nucleotides: TGTGCCAGCGGGGAGCCCCAAGCCTACGAGCAGTACTTC.

The CDR3 spells CASSYISGSSDTQYF. In DNA, the CDR3 is TGTGCCAGCAGCTATATTAGCGGGAGTTCAGATACGCAGTATTTT. This sequence joins TRBV7-2 and TRBJ2-3; 9 bases align to TRBD2. The germline V gene encodes CDR1 SGHTA and CDR2 FQGNSA. Trimming at V came to 4 bases and at J to 4 bases, leaving 6 bases not matched to a gene. The CDR3 runs 15 residues.

The chain uses TRBV6-2 or TRBV6-3 and TRBJ2-1; 9 bases align to TRBD2. V shed 0 bases, J shed 7 bases, and the junction held 7 bases outside the gene matches. This CDR3 has 16 amino acids. The V gene's germline CDR1 is MNHEY and CDR2 SVGEGT. As DNA, the CDR3 is TGTGCCAGCAGTTACTCGGGCGGGAGGGATGTGAATGAGCAGTTCTTC. Translation gives CASSYSGGRDVNEQFF.

This sequence joins TRBV5-1 and TRBJ1-4, with D maybe TRBD1 (6 bases). CDR3 size: 14 residues. V lost 2 bases and J lost 6, with 11 bases in between. Germline lookup yields CDR1 SGHRS and CDR2 YFSETQ. The CDR3 nucleotides are TGCGCCAGCAGCTTCAGGGGTTACGATGAAAAACTGTTTTTT. This sequence encodes CASSFRGYDEKLFF.

The chain recombines TRBV5-1 with TRBJ2-7; 9 bases line up with TRBD1. The V segment lost 6 bases and the J segment 5 bases; nucleotides outside the gene matches: 9. The CDR3 contains 14 residues. Germline CDR1 is SGHRS and CDR2 is YFSETQ. The CDR3 DNA sequence: TGCGCCAGCACCCCGGGACAGGGATTTAACGAGCAGTACTTC. It specifies CASTPGQGFNEQYF.

The gene calls are TRBV28 and TRBJ2-5; possible D gene TRBD2, 5 bases. From germline, CDR1 is MDHEN and CDR2 SYDVKM. The CDR3 loop spans 13 amino acids. V was cut by 3 bases and J by 4 bases, with 9 bases left in between. The CDR3 coding sequence is TGTGCCAGCAGTTTTCAGAGCGGAGAGACCCAGTACTTC. Translated, it gives CASSFQSGETQYF.

This chain uses TRBV28 with TRBJ2-3; 11 positions agree with TRBD2. The CDR3 covers 14 residues. The junction had 4 bases not matched to a gene; V was cut back by 8 bases and J by 3 bases. Germline assignment: CDR1 MDHEN and CDR2 SYDVKM. Here the CDR3 reads CASSLAGVTDTQYF. In nucleotides, the CDR3 is TGTGCCAGCTCACTAGCGGGAGTGACAGATACGCAGTATTTT.

The chain employs TRBV12-3 or TRBV12-4 and TRBJ2-7; possibly TRBD1 for D (6 bases). Trimming took off 5 bases at V and 5 bases at J, with 10 bases between the two ends. CDR3 length: 12 residues. This chain's CDR3 is CASSPGQNEQYF. CDR3 nucleotide sequence: TGTGCCAGCAGTCCCGGACAGAACGAGCAGTACTTC.

The rearrangement joins TRBV2 to TRBJ2-7; a weak D match, TRBD1 (5 bases). Deletions cut 5 bases from V and 2 bases from J, with 16 bases between. The germline V gene encodes CDR1 SNHLY and CDR2 FYNNEI. There are 15 residues in the CDR3. The CDR3 nucleotides are TGTGCCAGCAGTTCAGACAGAGCCCCCACCTACGAGCAGTACTTC. This translates into CASSSDRAPTYEQYF.

This clone was detected once. CDR3 nucleotide sequence: TGTGCCAGCAGTGAAGGGGAACAGGTCTATGGCTACACCTTC. It translates to CASSEGEQVYGYTF. The rearrangement uses TRBV2 and TRBJ1-2; D might be TRBD1 (5 bases). The V end lost 1 base, the J end lost 4 bases, and 10 bases lay between the germline ends. The germline gives CDR1 SNHLY, CDR2 FYNNEI. The CDR3 spans 14 residues.

This clone is a singleton in its sample. This chain joins TRBV7-9 and TRBJ2-2; TRBD2 agrees at 10 bases. The CDR3 sequence is 16 residues long. CDR1 SEHNR and CDR2 FQNEAQ come from the germline V gene (reference sequence). After removal of 1 base from V and 4 bases from J, the junction contained 3 bases not matched to a gene. CDR3 nucleotides: TGTGCCAGCAGCTTAGGGGGACTAGCGACCACCGGGGAGCTGTTTTTT. This encodes CASSLGGLATTGELFF.

CDR3 coding DNA: TGTGCCAGCAGTGAAGACCGGGGGAGTAGCAATCAGCCCCAGCATTTT. This sequence encodes CASSEDRGSSNQPQHF. The chain links TRBV2 to TRBJ1-5; maybe TRBD1 (5 bases). Germline CDR1 and CDR2: SNHLY and FYNNEI. The CDR3 extends over 16 amino acids. V lost 1 base to trimming and J lost 0 bases, with 10 bases between them.

The rearrangement links TRBV15 to TRBJ2-6; tentative D call: TRBD1 (6 bases). The CDR3 loop spans 19 amino acids. V lost 1 base and J 1 base, leaving 17 bases between the germline ends. CDR1 is LNHNV, CDR2 YYDKDF, per germline (reference sequence). The CDR3 protein is CATSRVVGQLLSGANVLTF. CDR3 nucleotide sequence: TGTGCCACCAGCAGAGTCGTAGGACAGTTATTATCTGGGGCCAACGTCCTGACTTTC.

This clone is a singleton in its sample. V usage is TRBV7-3 and J usage is TRBJ2-1; 10 bases align to TRBD2. With 5 bases clipped from V and 10 bases from J, the junction kept 5 bases outside the gene matches. CDR3 length equals 13 residues. The germline CDR1 and CDR2 sequences are SGHTA and FQGTGA. CDR3 amino acids: CASSPRTSGEQFF. CDR3 DNA: TGTGCCAGCAGCCCCCGGACTAGCGGAGAGCAGTTCTTC.